Described below is a single T cell receptor beta chain sequence and its context. Its cognate antigen is unknown. The sample comes from a study of cytomegalovirus exposure and HLA in healthy donors. General study points: The majority of CMV-associated TCR beta chains were reported as apparently HLA-restricted in a later analysis. High specificity and sensitivity for cytomegalovirus status were reported for the classifier.

The primer mix had 60 Vbeta and 13 Jbeta primers. Sequenced by immunoSEQ multiplex PCR; TCRdb stores in-frame clones only, minus some. The table shows about 200,000 clones, with more than 60% occurring only once. The CDR3 is 12 amino acids. V lost 7 bases, J lost 8 bases, and 7 bases stayed unmatched. Germline assignment: CDR1 SGDLS and CDR2 YYNGEE. Sequenced input: PBMCs. The sequence was collected from a man in his forties or fifties in good health and CMV-seronegative. The chain joins TRBV9 to TRBJ1-2; 8 positions match TRBD1. The CDR3 protein is CASGTGPRGYTF. The CDR3 nucleotides are TGTGCCAGCGGGACAGGCCCTAGGGGCTACACCTTC.